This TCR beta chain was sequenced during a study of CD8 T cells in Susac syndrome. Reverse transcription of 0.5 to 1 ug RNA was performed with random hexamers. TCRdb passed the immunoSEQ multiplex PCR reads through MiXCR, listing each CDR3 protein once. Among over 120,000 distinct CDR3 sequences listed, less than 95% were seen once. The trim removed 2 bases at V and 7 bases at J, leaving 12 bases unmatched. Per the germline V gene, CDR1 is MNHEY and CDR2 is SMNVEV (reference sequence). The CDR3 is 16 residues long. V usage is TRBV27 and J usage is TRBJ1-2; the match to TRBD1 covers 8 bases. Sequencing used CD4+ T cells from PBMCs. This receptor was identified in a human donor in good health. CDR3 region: CASSLGPRGRSRGYTF. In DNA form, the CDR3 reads TGTGCCAGCAGTTTAGGCCCCAGGGGGCGGTCGCGTGGCTACACCTTC.